The 26 T cell receptor beta chains below all came from one sample that was sequenced in a study of shared clonotypes between healthy human individuals. TCRdb keeps only in-frame clones here, not all; method: immunoSEQ multiplex PCR. The sample lists over a million clones, under 99% occurring once. Material for sequencing was naive CD4+ T cells sorted from blood. This sample's subset: CD45RA+ positively selected. The source is a man younger than 45 in good health.

The chain combines TRBV19 with TRBJ2-1; D is uncertain. The CDR3 loop spans 14 amino acids. Looked up from germline, CDR1 is LNHDA and CDR2 is SQIVND (reference sequence). V was clipped by 8 bases and J by 0 bases, with 11 bases between them. The CDR3 is CASAVQSSYNEQFF. The CDR3 DNA reads TGTGCCAGTGCTGTACAGAGCTCCTACAATGAGCAGTTCTTC.

The CDR3 sequence is CASSVLSQETQYF. The CDR3 nucleotides read TGTGCCAGCAGCGTGTTGAGTCAAGAGACCCAGTACTTC. This rearrangement joins TRBV9 to TRBJ2-5; D unresolved. Germline V CDR1 and CDR2: SGDLS, YYNGEE. The CDR3 is 13 amino acids. Trimming removed 2 bases from V and 2 bases from J, with 7 bases in between.

The J gene is TRBJ2-1, the V gene TRBV11-2; the D gene is possibly TRBD2 (6 bases). With 1 base removed from V and 8 bases from J, the gap between germline ends came to 15 bases. Germline CDR1 reads SGHAT; CDR2 reads FQNNGV. The CDR3 covers 15 residues. DNA of the CDR3: TGTGCCAGCAGCTTAGCGACTAGTGTTTACGATGAGCAGTTCTTC. This sequence encodes CASSLATSVYDEQFF.

V gene TRBV6-1 combines with J gene TRBJ1-2; D remains unclear. The CDR3 consists of 15 residues. In germline, CDR1 is MNHNS, CDR2 SASEGT. Trimming shortened V by 0 bases and J by 4 bases, and 12 bases separated the two germline ends. CDR3 region: CASSEALGPSYGYTF. CDR3 nucleotides: TGTGCCAGCAGTGAAGCTCTAGGGCCAAGCTATGGCTACACCTTC.

The CDR3: CASSLTAGRSYEQYF. CDR3 sequence (DNA): TGTGCCAGCAGCTTGACCGCCGGCAGGTCCTACGAGCAGTACTTC. The chain has TRBV7-9 and TRBJ2-7; D remains unclear. The germline CDR1 and CDR2 sequences are SEHNR and FQNEAQ (reference sequence). V dropped 3 bases and J dropped 1 base, with 13 bases sitting between them. The CDR3 extends over 15 amino acids.

Remarks on this clone: This specimen includes other DNA sequences encoding the same CDR3. The rearrangement links TRBV9 to TRBJ2-1, with D unresolved. The CDR3 covers 14 residues. CDR1 and CDR2 (germline): SGDLS, YYNGEE. V dropped 4 bases and J dropped 0 bases, with 8 bases sitting between them. The CDR3, as DNA: TGTGCCAGCAGCCTGGCGAGCTCCTACAATGAGCAGTTCTTC. Translated, it gives CASSLASSYNEQFF.

This chain connects TRBV15 to TRBJ2-1; perhaps TRBD2 as D (5 bases). Germline loops: CDR1 LNHNV, CDR2 YYDKDF (reference sequence). V was trimmed by 5 bases and J by 0 bases, leaving 11 bases between them. The CDR3 runs 15 residues. CDR3 protein: CATSLRAASYNEQFF. The CDR3 DNA follows: TGTGCCACCAGCTTGCGGGCGGCCTCCTACAATGAGCAGTTCTTC.

The V gene is TRBV11-2, the J gene TRBJ2-3; 10 bases are a match to TRBD2. The germline V gene encodes CDR1 SGHAT and CDR2 FQNNGV. CDR3 length: 16 residues. V lost 4 bases and J lost 7; bases outside the gene matches: 11. The CDR3 spells CASSSSGTSVPNTQYF. CDR3 bases: TGTGCCAGCAGCTCATCCGGGACTAGCGTACCGAATACGCAGTATTTT.

The chain links TRBV19 to TRBJ2-2, with a possible D match to TRBD1 (6 bases). The CDR3 covers 15 residues. Per germline, CDR1 LNHDA and CDR2 SQIVND (reference sequence). V lost 3 bases, J lost 4 bases, and 12 bases lay in between. The CDR3 loop reads CASSIWTALTGELFF. The CDR3 nucleotides are TGTGCCAGTAGTATCTGGACAGCCCTCACCGGGGAGCTGTTTTTT.

About this clone itself: Germline is not matched at one junction end, which may reflect a read error. The rearrangement joins TRBV28 to TRBJ1-1; TRBD1 is a possible D gene (6 bases). Germline V gene data show CDR1 as MDHEN and CDR2 as SYDVKM. This CDR3 spans 10 amino acids. The CDR3 reads CASSLGNREF. The CDR3 bases are TGTGCCAGCAGTTTAGGTAACAGGGAATTT.

As DNA, the CDR3 is TGTGCCATTTCGGGGGTTTTCTCCTACGAGCAGTACTTC. Protein: CAISGVFSYEQYF. The rearrangement uses TRBV28 and TRBJ2-7, with D perhaps TRBD2 (6 bases). V lost 10 bases, J lost 0 bases, and 13 bases lay in between. The CDR3 is 13 residues long. CDR1 and CDR2 (germline): MDHEN, SYDVKM. Variable domain in full (rest from reference TRBV28 and TRBJ2-7): DVKVTQSSRYLVKRTGEKVFLECVQDMDHENMFWYRQDPGLGLRLIYFSYDVKMKEKGDIPEGYSVSREKKERFSLILESASTNQTSMYLCAISGVFSYEQYFGPGTRLTVT.

The chain uses TRBV28 and TRBJ2-1; TRBD2 might be the D (5 bases). This CDR3 has 14 residues. CDR1 is MDHEN and CDR2 is SYDVKM in the germline V gene. The V and J ends lost 7 bases and 8 bases respectively, with 18 bases between them. CDR3 protein: CASNGGLSGDEQFF. The CDR3 coding sequence is TGTGCCAGCAATGGAGGCCTTTCTGGCGATGAGCAGTTCTTC.

V and J are TRBV11-2 and TRBJ2-3; 8 positions match TRBD1. Germline values: CDR1 SGHAT, CDR2 FQNNGV. The CDR3 contains 13 residues. The J segment lost 3 bases and the V segment lost 6 bases, leaving 2 bases of the junction unmatched. CDR3 amino acids: CASRRQGTDTQYF. In DNA, the CDR3 is TGTGCCAGCAGAAGACAGGGGACAGATACGCAGTATTTT.

The table lists this clone with a count of one. The V gene is TRBV9, the J gene TRBJ2-5; weak D call: TRBD1 (5 bases). V was pared by 4 bases and J by 5 bases, with 18 bases between. The CDR3 sequence is 15 residues long. Germline CDR1 is SGDLS and CDR2 is YYNGEE. As DNA, the CDR3 is TGTGCCAGCAGCTCAGATCCCACCCAGGGCGAGACCCAGTACTTC. It translates to CASSSDPTQGETQYF.

The rearrangement uses TRBV6-1 and TRBJ2-7; the D is unclear. V lost 1 base to trimming and J lost 4 bases, with 8 bases between them. Per the germline V gene, CDR1 is MNHNS and CDR2 is SASEGT. CDR3 length: 13 amino acids. The DNA for the CDR3 is TGTGCCAGCAGTGAAGAACGGTTATACGAGCAGTACTTC. Its translation is CASSEERLYEQYF.

This chain links TRBV7-9 with TRBJ2-7; D gene uncertain. Trimming removed 3 bases at V and 1 base at J, with 19 bases between. From germline, CDR1 is SEHNR and CDR2 FQNEAQ (reference sequence). There are 17 residues in the CDR3. CDR3 in DNA: TGTGCCAGCAGCTTCTTGGGCGGAGCACATCCGTCCTACGAGCAGTACTTC. Residues: CASSFLGGAHPSYEQYF.

A word on this clone: Since a much larger clone is just one base distant, this may be a read error. Other DNA sequences within the sample encode an identical CDR3. CDR3 sequence reads: CASSWDRDYGYTF. In DNA, the CDR3 is TGCGCCAGCAGCTGGGACAGGGACTATGGCTACACCTTC. The chain links TRBV5-1 to TRBJ1-2, with 9 bases aligning to TRBD1. J lost 3 bases, V lost 3 bases, and 0 bases had no gene match. The CDR3 is 13 residues long. Germline CDR1 SGHRS, CDR2 YFSETQ.

The chain uses TRBV11-2 and TRBJ1-4; D gene unclear. The CDR3 covers 15 residues. V dropped 6 bases and J dropped 8 bases, with 19 bases sitting between them. The germline V gene encodes CDR1 SGHAT and CDR2 FQNNGV. The CDR3 DNA is TGTGCCAGCAGACCGGTTGGCAGATTGCGGGAAAAACTGTTTTTT. It is translated as CASRPVGRLREKLFF.

The rearrangement links TRBV18 to TRBJ2-3; D call uncertain. This CDR3 is 13 amino acids long. Between the trimmed V and J ends, which lost 6 bases and 5 bases, there was a span of 12 bases. Germline CDR1 reads KGHSH; CDR2 reads LQKENI. The DNA of the CDR3 is TGTGCCAGCTCCCCGATTGATCAAGATACGCAGTATTTT. This codes for CASSPIDQDTQYF. The full variable domain, its missing parts supplied by reference TRBV18 and TRBJ2-3, is NAGVMQNPRHLVRRRGQEARLRCSPMKGHSHVYWYRQLPEEGLKFMVYLQKENIIDESGMPKERFSAEFPKEGPSILRIQQVVRGDSAAYFCASSPIDQDTQYFGPGTRLTVL.

This chain links TRBV29-1 with TRBJ1-1; D possibly corresponds to TRBD1 (6 bases). Germline-derived CDR1 and CDR2 are SQVTM and ANQGSEA. The CDR3 length is 14 residues. V was cut by 3 bases and J by 3 bases, with 14 bases left in between. CDR3 sequence (DNA): TGCAGCGTTGAGGGCGGCAGGGGACACACTGAAGCTTTCTTT. Translating gives CSVEGGRGHTEAFF.

The chain employs TRBV9 and TRBJ2-1; 8 bases match TRBD2. The CDR3 has 16 residues. J lost 9 bases, V lost 0 bases, and 11 bases had no gene match. Germline CDR1 is SGDLS and CDR2 is YYNGEE. The CDR3 protein is CASSVVEVAGWGEQFF. CDR3 nucleotides: TGTGCCAGCAGCGTAGTCGAGGTAGCGGGATGGGGTGAGCAGTTCTTC. Combining the CDR3 with reference TRBV9 and TRBJ2-1 gives the whole variable domain DSGVTQTPKHLITATGQRVTLRCSPRSGDLSVYWYQQSLDQGLQFLIQYYNGEERAKGNILERFSAQQFPDLHSELNLSSLELGDSALYFCASSVVEVAGWGEQFFGPGTRLTVL.

The chain combines TRBV11-2 with TRBJ2-3, with 7 bases that match TRBD2. This CDR3 is 18 amino acids long. CDR1 is SGHAT and CDR2 is FQNNGV in the germline V gene. Trimming removed 4 bases from V and 6 bases from J; junction bases left unmatched: 19. The CDR3 sequence is CASSSVWGGLEHTDTQYF. In nucleotides, the CDR3 is TGTGCCAGCAGCTCAGTGTGGGGGGGACTCGAGCATACGGATACGCAGTATTTT.

V gene TRBV9 combines with J gene TRBJ2-1, with D perhaps assigned TRBD1 or TRBD2 (5 bases each). This CDR3 is built from 14 residues. Germline CDR1 SGDLS, CDR2 YYNGEE. V lost 2 bases and J lost 4, with 10 bases in between. The chain's CDR3 is CASSVGREYNEQFF. The CDR3 DNA is TGTGCCAGCAGCGTTGGCAGGGAGTACAATGAGCAGTTCTTC.

The chain employs TRBV2 and TRBJ1-2, with a weak D call TRBD1 (6 bases). This CDR3 has 15 amino acids. Deletions cut 2 bases from V and 4 bases from J, with 14 bases between. Germline V gives CDR1 SNHLY, CDR2 FYNNEI. The CDR3: CASSERGAPTYGYTF. DNA for the CDR3: TGTGCCAGCAGTGAACGGGGGGCTCCGACCTATGGCTACACCTTC.

V gene TRBV5-1 combines with J gene TRBJ2-7; 9 bases match TRBD1. The CDR3 runs 16 residues. Per the germline V gene, CDR1 is SGHRS and CDR2 is YFSETQ. After removal of 2 bases from V and 3 bases from J, the junction contained 9 bases not matched to a gene. The CDR3 is CASSLAPGQGIYEQYF. The CDR3 region has the DNA TGCGCCAGCAGCTTAGCTCCGGGACAGGGAATCTACGAGCAGTACTTC.

The chain couples TRBV6-5 to TRBJ2-7; weak D call: TRBD2 (6 bases). With 6 bases removed from V and 3 bases from J, the gap between germline ends came to 12 bases. The CDR3 has 13 amino acids. The V gene's germline CDR1 is MNHEY and CDR2 SVGAGI. The CDR3 bases are TGTGCCAGCAGCCCCACGGGGGACTACGAGCAGTACTTC. Encoded protein: CASSPTGDYEQYF.